Listed below are T cell receptor beta chains from one sample, sequenced in a study of blood T cell repertoires in COVID-19. Measured with immunoSEQ multiplex PCR; TCRdb has only the in-frame clones, and not every one. The sample shows around 58,000 clones, around four fifths of them seen only once. Sequencing input: peripheral blood. All receptors come from a human donor in a cohort sampled during active COVID-19. CDR3s include the opening cysteine and the closing phenylalanine or tryptophan. The D gene is left open where the match is weak. Clone size appears in some rows only: once, few, many, or a class for an expanded clone.

NA,TRBD2,TRBV7-2,TRBJ2-3,CASSSSLSGTTDTQYF,TGTGCCAGCAGCTCCAGTCTTAGCGGGACCACAGATACGCAGTATTTT
NA,TRBD1,TRBV6-6,TRBJ1-2,CASSYSPGQGDGYTF,TGTGCCAGCAGTTACTCCCCGGGACAGGGCGATGGCTACACCTTC
NA,TRBD1,TRBV27,TRBJ2-7,CASRLGQASYEQYF,TGTGCCAGCAGATTGGGACAGGCCTCCTACGAGCAGTACTTC
once,TRBD1,TRBV6-1,TRBJ2-2,CASSEIGLTGGYSNTGELFF,TGTGCCAGCAGTGAAATCGGGTTGACAGGGGGCTACTCGAACACCGGGGAGCTGTTTTTT
NA,TRBD1,TRBV5-6,TRBJ2-3,CASFPTGGGNTQYF,TGTGCCAGCTTTCCAACAGGGGGCGGGAATACGCAGTATTTT
NA,NA,TRBV7-2,TRBJ2-7,CASSFREPQGYYEQYF,TGTGCCAGCAGCTTCCGCGAGCCGCAGGGTTACTACGAGCAGTACTTC
NA,TRBD1,TRBV6-5,TRBJ1-5,CASKGQGSINQPQHF,TGTGCCAGCAAAGGACAGGGTAGTATCAATCAGCCCCAGCATTTT
NA,NA,TRBV3-1/TRBV3-2,TRBJ1-2,CASSQVSGTPLNYGYTF,TGTGCCAGCAGCCAGGTCTCCGGGACACCTCTAAACTATGGCTACACCTTC
NA,TRBD2,TRBV3-1/TRBV3-2,TRBJ2-7,CASSSTSGEQYF,TGTGCCAGCAGCTCGACTAGCGGCGAGCAGTACTTC
NA,NA,TRBV3-1/TRBV3-2,TRBJ1-2,CASSLTENYGYTF,TGTGCCAGCAGCCTTACAGAGAACTATGGCTACACCTTC
NA,TRBD2,TRBV27,TRBJ2-1,CASSLFLAGGPSDEQFF,TGTGCCAGCAGTTTATTTCTAGCGGGGGGCCCCTCGGATGAGCAGTTCTTC
NA,NA,TRBV2,TRBJ2-7,CASRFRYEQYF,TGTGCCAGCAGGTTCCGCTACGAGCAGTACTTC
NA,TRBD1,TRBV12-3/TRBV12-4,TRBJ1-1,CASSKQGATEAFF,TGTGCCAGCAGCAAACAGGGGGCAACTGAAGCTTTCTTT
NA,TRBD1,TRBV5-4,TRBJ2-1,CASSLGQGKFF,TGTGCCAGCAGCTTGGGACAGGGGAAGTTCTTC
few,TRBD1,TRBV7-3,TRBJ2-7,CASSPGQGPYEQYF,TGTGCCAGCAGCCCGGGACAGGGCCCCTACGAGCAGTACTTC
NA,NA,TRBV4-3,TRBJ2-7,CASSQEAQAYEQYF,TGCGCCAGCAGCCAAGAGGCACAGGCCTACGAGCAGTACTTC
NA,NA,TRBV9,TRBJ1-2,CASSVERERHTF,TGTGCCAGCAGCGTAGAGAGAGAGAGGCACACCTTC
NA,TRBD1,TRBV7-8,TRBJ1-2,CASSPTGQGGGYTF,TGTGCCAGCAGCCCAACCGGACAGGGAGGCGGCTACACCTTC
once,TRBD1,TRBV7-3,TRBJ1-2,CASSSGQGGHYGYTF,TGTGCCAGCAGCTCGGGACAGGGCGGACACTATGGCTACACCTTC
NA,NA,TRBV3-1/TRBV3-2,TRBJ2-5,CASSRRRDQETQYF,TGTGCCAGCAGCCGACGGAGGGACCAAGAGACCCAGTACTTC
few,NA,TRBV28,TRBJ1-5,CASSLRDSNQPQHF,TGTGCCAGCAGTCTCAGGGATAGCAATCAGCCCCAGCATTTT
NA,TRBD1,TRBV25-1,TRBJ1-2,CASSELGQGGGYTF,TGTGCCAGCAGTGAATTAGGACAGGGGGGTGGCTACACCTTC
once,TRBD1,TRBV5-1,TRBJ2-6,CASSSSIPAGQGISGANVLTF,TGCGCCAGCAGCTCTAGTATCCCGGCGGGACAGGGAATCTCTGGGGCCAACGTCCTGACTTTC
NA,NA,TRBV6-2/TRBV6-3,TRBJ2-1,CASSYSGFSGVYNEQFF,TGTGCCAGCAGTTACTCGGGCTTCTCAGGGGTATACAATGAGCAGTTCTTC
few,NA,TRBV6-5,TRBJ1-1,CASNPPGSGEAFF,TGTGCCAGCAACCCCCCTGGATCCGGGGAGGCTTTCTTT
NA,NA,TRBV13,TRBJ2-7,CASSHLGPQYF,TGTGCCAGCAGCCACTTGGGCCCGCAGTACTTC
few,TRBD1,TRBV7-9,TRBJ1-1,CASSLGQGAAEAEAFF,TGTGCCAGCAGCTTAGGGCAGGGGGCAGCCGAGGCTGAAGCTTTCTTT
NA,NA,TRBV28,TRBJ1-1,CASSSPVGGAAFF,TGTGCCAGCAGTTCACCCGTGGGGGGAGCGGCTTTCTTT
NA,TRBD2,TRBV18,TRBJ2-7,CASSPFLAGLYEQYF,TGTGCCAGCTCACCTTTTCTAGCGGGGCTTTACGAGCAGTACTTC
few,NA,TRBV6-2/TRBV6-3,TRBJ2-1,CASSSDSASYNEQFF,TGTGCCAGCAGTTCGGACAGTGCCTCCTACAATGAGCAGTTCTTC
NA,NA,TRBV9,TRBJ2-1,CASSVASRNEQFF,TGTGCCAGCAGCGTAGCAAGCCGCAATGAGCAGTTCTTC
NA,TRBD2,TRBV18,TRBJ2-1,CASSRGGYNEQFF,TGTGCCAGCTCACGGGGAGGGTACAATGAGCAGTTCTTC
NA,NA,TRBV2,TRBJ1-3,CASSVDSSGNTIYF,TGTGCCAGCAGTGTGGACAGCTCTGGAAACACCATATATTTT
NA,NA,TRBV6-5,TRBJ2-3,CACGRREADTQYF,TGTGCCTGCGGCCGAAGGGAGGCAGATACGCAGTATTTT
NA,NA,TRBV18,TRBJ1-1,CASSPPVDSARAFF,TGTGCCAGCTCACCACCCGTGGACAGCGCGCGAGCTTTCTTT
NA,TRBD1,TRBV3-1/TRBV3-2,TRBJ2-5,CASSHRDRGFPGETQYF,TGTGCCAGCAGCCACCGGGACAGGGGGTTCCCCGGAGAGACCCAGTACTTC
NA,NA,TRBV3-1/TRBV3-2,TRBJ1-6,CASSQVRGGNSPLHF,TGTGCCAGCAGCCAAGTCCGGGGGGGTAATTCACCCCTCCACTTT
once,NA,TRBV7-2,TRBJ1-2,CASSLDLGNSGGYTF,TGTGCCAGCAGCTTAGATCTCGGCAACTCGGGGGGCTACACCTTC